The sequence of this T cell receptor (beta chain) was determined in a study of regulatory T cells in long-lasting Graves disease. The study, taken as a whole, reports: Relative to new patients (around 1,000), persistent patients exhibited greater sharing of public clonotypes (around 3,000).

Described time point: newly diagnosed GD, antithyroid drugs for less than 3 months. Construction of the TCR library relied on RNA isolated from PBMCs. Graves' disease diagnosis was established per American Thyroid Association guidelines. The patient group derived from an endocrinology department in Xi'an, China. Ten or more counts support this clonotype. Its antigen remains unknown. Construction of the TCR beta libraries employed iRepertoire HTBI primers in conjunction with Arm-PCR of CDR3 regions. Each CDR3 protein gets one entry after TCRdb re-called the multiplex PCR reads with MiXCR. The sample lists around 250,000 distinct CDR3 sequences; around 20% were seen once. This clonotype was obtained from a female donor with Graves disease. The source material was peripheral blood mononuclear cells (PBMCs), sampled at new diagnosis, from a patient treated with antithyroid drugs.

Written as DNA, the CDR3 is TGTGCCAGCAACCCGCGGACAGGGGGCTTAGACTCACCCCTCCACTTT. This translates into CASNPRTGGLDSPLHF. The chain couples TRBV7-2 to TRBJ1-6, with 11 bases matching TRBD1. CDR1 is SGHTA and CDR2 is FQGNSA in the germline V gene. The CDR3 runs to 16 residues. The V and J ends lost 7 bases and 10 bases, in that order; junction bases with no gene match: 12.